The present T cell receptor (beta chain) was sequenced within a study of cytomegalovirus exposure and HLA in healthy donors. Some clones are missing from TCRdb's copy, which holds only in-frame ones; the method was immunoSEQ multiplex PCR. The repertoire has roughly 310,000 clones, roughly 87% of them found once; the top ten carry around 0.88%. The study's findings and limits: Cytomegalovirus status was reportedly diagnosed by the classifier with high sensitivity and specificity. Specificity of three CMV-associated chains for CMV antigens was verified in vitro.

The germline V gene encodes CDR1 GTSNPN and CDR2 SVGIG (reference sequence). Trimming took off 0 bases at V and 5 bases at J, with 17 bases between the two ends. This CDR3 is built from 16 residues. Comment on this clone: Its target is not known.

Separate from the roughly 700-subject first cohort, the roughly 130-subject validation cohort was the one that the donors belonged to. The chain employs TRBV30 and TRBJ1-5; D possibly corresponds to TRBD1 (5 bases). The clonotype originates from a man aged 30 to 45 in good health and CMV-seronegative. The sequenced sample consisted of PBMCs. This CDR3 is CAWSVKGQGRDQPQHF. The CDR3 DNA reads as TGTGCCTGGAGTGTGAAAGGGCAGGGTAGGGATCAGCCCCAGCATTTT.